The clone carrying this TCR beta chain was recorded many times. Its specificity is not known. Germline V lookup: CDR1 DFQATT, CDR2 SNEGSKA (reference sequence). The V segment lost 6 bases and the J segment 6 bases; nucleotides outside the gene matches: 14. This CDR3 region has 16 residues. Amplification of TCR beta CDR3 regions was performed using RNA transcripts as template. HTBI primers drove first-round RT-PCR of the TCR CDR3. Each CDR3 protein gets one entry after TCRdb re-called the multiplex PCR reads with MiXCR. Of fewer than 650,000 distinct CDR3 sequences detected, approximately 14% appear once; the ten largest clones hold over 11%. These data are taken from a study of T cells in Graves' hyperthyroidism and ophthalmopathy. Whole-study results and caveats: Progression to ophthalmopathy was predicted a median of about six months early.

Pregnant or lactating patients were excluded, as were those with uncontrolled infection or other autoimmune disease. This chain uses TRBV20-1 with TRBJ2-1; 10 bases agree with TRBD2. The TCR originated in a woman in her forties with Graves' hyperthyroidism. Material for sequencing was blood. The chain's CDR3 is CSAGGASGSVGNEQFF. As DNA, the CDR3 is TGCAGTGCGGGGGGGGCTAGCGGGAGTGTTGGCAATGAGCAGTTCTTC.